Presented here are 32 T cell receptor beta chains from one specimen sequenced in a study of blood T cells in healthy people across ages. Then a second PCR, running roughly 7 to 11 cycles, was carried out with a sample-barcoded 5' primer and a J-beta primer mix. One entry per CDR3 protein results from TCRdb running MiXCR on the 5' RACE reads. Among over 950,000 distinct CDR3 sequences, roughly 50% were seen once, and the ten largest hold 20% to 25%. The specimen sequenced was blood. The receptors derive from a woman aged 60-75 years in good health.

In this sample, this clonotype turned up a few times. The rearrangement links TRBV10-3 to TRBJ2-1, with a tentative D call TRBD2 (6 bases). The CDR3 length is 13 residues. In germline, CDR1 is ENHRY, CDR2 SYGVKD. V lost 4 bases, J lost 10 bases, and 14 bases lay in between. The CDR3 reads CAISAGAVGEQFF. CDR3 DNA: TGTGCCATCAGTGCGGGAGCAGTTGGAGAGCAGTTCTTC.

This clonotype was found many times. The rearrangement joins TRBV7-2 to TRBJ2-7, with D possibly TRBD1 on 6 matching bases. The CDR3 extends over 13 amino acids. The germline V gene encodes CDR1 SGHTA and CDR2 FQGNSA. Trimming took off 4 bases at V and 6 bases at J, with 13 bases between the two ends. The CDR3 nucleotides are TGTGCCAGCAGCTCAGGACAGTTAACCGAGCAGTACTTC. Its protein product is CASSSGQLTEQYF. The full variable domain, in which reference TRBV7-2 and TRBJ2-7 provide the parts outside the CDR3, is GAGVSQSPSNKVTEKGKDVELRCDPISGHTALYWYRQSLGQGLEFLIYFQGNSAPDKSGLPSDRFSAERTGGSVSTLTIQRTQQEDSAVYLCASSSGQLTEQYFGPGTRLTVT.

The rearrangement uses TRBV28 and TRBJ2-5; 10 positions agree with TRBD1. Trimming at V came to 3 bases and at J to 5 bases, leaving 12 bases not matched to a gene. Looked up from germline, CDR1 is MDHEN and CDR2 is SYDVKM. This CDR3 comprises 17 residues. CDR3 in DNA: TGTGCCAGCAGTTTCGGCGGGACAGGGGTGGTGGGGGAGACCCAGTACTTC. Amino acid sequence: CASSFGGTGVVGETQYF.

The chain recombines TRBV10-3 with TRBJ1-3; no firm D call. Trimming pared 4 bases from V and 6 bases from J, leaving 10 bases between. This CDR3 has 13 amino acids. The germline V gene encodes CDR1 ENHRY and CDR2 SYGVKD. The CDR3 DNA is TGTGCCATCAGTGGTCCGGAAATAAACACCATATATTTT. This sequence encodes CAISGPEINTIYF.

The genes are TRBV20-1 and TRBJ2-3, with D hard to call. The V end was cut by 0 bases, the J end by 4 bases, with 11 bases between. The CDR3 runs 14 residues. The germline V gene encodes CDR1 DFQATT and CDR2 SNEGSKA (reference sequence). The CDR3 sequence: CSARDIGQPDTQYF. In DNA, the CDR3 is TGCAGTGCTAGAGATATAGGGCAGCCAGATACGCAGTATTTT.

This CDR3 reads CASSHLSGQGEKLFF. DNA of the CDR3: TGCGCCAGCAGCCACCTCTCCGGGCAGGGGGAAAAACTGTTTTTT. The rearrangement links TRBV4-1 to TRBJ1-4; weak D call: TRBD1 (6 bases). Trimming removed 3 bases at V and 8 bases at J, with 16 bases between. CDR3 length: 15 residues. Germline lookup yields CDR1 MGHRA and CDR2 YSYEKL.

The rearrangement uses TRBV12-3 or TRBV12-4 and TRBJ2-1; the D is unclear. V dropped 6 bases and J dropped 9 bases, with 12 bases sitting between them. The CDR3 has 12 residues. The CDR3 loop is CASSSNFGEQFF. Here the CDR3 DNA reads TGTGCCAGCAGCTCAAACTTCGGTGAGCAGTTCTTC.

The V gene is TRBV20-1, the J gene TRBJ2-3; 9 bases align to TRBD1. This CDR3 region has 16 residues. From germline, CDR1 is DFQATT and CDR2 SNEGSKA (reference sequence). V gave up 0 bases and J gave up 2 bases; unmatched junction bases: 6. The CDR3 reads CSARDRQGDYTDTQYF. Here the CDR3 DNA reads TGCAGTGCTAGAGACCGACAGGGGGATTACACAGATACGCAGTATTTT.

The chain is built from TRBV7-2 and TRBJ2-1, with 8 positions matching TRBD1. Per the germline V gene, CDR1 is SGHTA and CDR2 is FQGNSA. The CDR3 is 14 amino acids. The junction had 1 base not matched to a gene; V was cut back by 4 bases and J by 2 bases. The DNA of the CDR3 is TGTGCCAGCAGCTCGGGACAGGCCTACAATGAGCAGTTCTTC. This sequence encodes CASSSGQAYNEQFF.

The chain couples TRBV7-2 to TRBJ2-3; 8 positions match TRBD2. V dropped 3 bases and J dropped 1; count of bases not matched to a gene: 6. CDR1 is SGHTA, CDR2 FQGNSA, per germline. This CDR3 has 16 residues. CDR3 in DNA: TGTGCCAGCAGCTTCTTGACTAGCGTAGGCACAGATACGCAGTATTTT. Protein sequence: CASSFLTSVGTDTQYF.

The sample holds a few counts of this clonotype. The chain employs TRBV20-1 and TRBJ2-3; no clear D. The germline CDR1 and CDR2 sequences are DFQATT and SNEGSKA (reference sequence). Trimming left V 1 base short and J 4 bases short, with 6 bases between. The CDR3 spans 12 residues. The CDR3 nucleotides read TGCAGTGCTAGAGGGAGCTCAGATACGCAGTATTTT. Translation gives CSARGSSDTQYF.

In its sample, this clonotype was seen a few times. The J gene is TRBJ1-6, the V gene TRBV9; D remains ambiguous. Germline V gives CDR1 SGDLS, CDR2 YYNGEE. This CDR3 has 15 residues. V lost 0 bases and J lost 6, with 10 bases in between. The CDR3 loop reads CASSVAADPNSPLHF. The DNA for the CDR3 is TGTGCCAGCAGCGTAGCCGCAGACCCTAATTCACCCCTCCACTTT.

The V call is TRBV9, the J call TRBJ1-2; D not resolved. CDR1 is SGDLS and CDR2 is YYNGEE in the germline V gene. Deletions cut 4 bases from V and 0 bases from J, with 19 bases between. The CDR3 spans 17 residues. Here the CDR3 DNA reads TGTGCCAGCAGCCCCCTCCTCCGGACCGATACTAACTATGGCTACACCTTC. Its translation is CASSPLLRTDTNYGYTF.

With respect to this clonotype: A much larger clone sits a single nucleotide away, making a read error possible. The limits of the CDR3 on the DNA are not certain, so only TCRdb's listed CDR3 is given. V usage is TRBV20-1 and J usage is TRBJ2-7; TRBD2 is taken as the D call from the table, unchecked against the DNA. The CDR3 has 13 residues if both end residues are counted. CDR1 and CDR2 (germline): DFQATT, SNEGSKA (reference sequence). This CDR3 is CSVGGGTAYERYF.

This chain joins TRBV30 and TRBJ1-2; D is possibly TRBD1 (5 bases). The CDR3 totals 13 residues. Germline V lookup: CDR1 GTSNPN, CDR2 SVGIG (reference sequence). V lost 6 bases and J lost 4, with 15 bases in between. This CDR3 reads CACHPGGGYGYTF. CDR3 DNA sequence: TGTGCCTGCCACCCTGGCGGGGGCTATGGCTACACCTTC.

The rearrangement uses TRBV4-3 and TRBJ2-7; TRBD1 matches at 8 bases. The J call may be incorrect, as the DNA end agrees better with TRBJ2-5. The CDR3 sequence is 16 residues long. CDR1 and CDR2 from the germline V gene are LGHNA and YSLEER. CDR3 sequence (DNA): TGCGCCAGCAGCCGATACCTGCAGGGGGCGCAAGAGACCCAGTACTTC. Protein: CASSRYLQGAQETQYF.

V gene TRBV20-1 combines with J gene TRBJ2-1; 8 positions agree with TRBD2. The V gene's germline CDR1 is DFQATT and CDR2 SNEGSKA (reference sequence). Trimming took 5 bases from V and 8 from J; bases not matched to a gene: 14. The CDR3 totals 15 residues. The CDR3 region is CSALPLSGRRDEQFF. The CDR3 DNA follows: TGCAGTGCTCTTCCCCTGAGCGGGAGAAGGGATGAGCAGTTCTTC.

This chain connects TRBV10-3 to TRBJ2-7; a weak D match, TRBD1 (6 bases). Trimming stripped 7 bases from V and 4 bases from J, with 11 bases between. This CDR3 is 12 amino acids long. Germline V gene lookup returns CDR1 ENHRY and CDR2 SYGVKD. This CDR3 is CAITNTGYEQYF. The CDR3 DNA sequence: TGTGCCATCACCAATACAGGGTACGAGCAGTACTTC.

The chain employs TRBV27 and TRBJ1-2, with D unresolved. The CDR3 extends over 15 amino acids. V was trimmed by 5 bases and J by 4 bases, leaving 17 bases between them. The germline CDR1 and CDR2 sequences are MNHEY and SMNVEV (reference sequence). CDR3 sequence reads: CASSPMWRLVYGYTF. The CDR3 nucleotides are TGTGCCAGCAGTCCTATGTGGCGTCTGGTCTATGGCTACACCTTC.

This rearrangement joins TRBV5-5 to TRBJ2-3; D call uncertain. V lost 2 bases to trimming and J lost 5 bases, with 9 bases between them. This CDR3 is 13 amino acids long. CDR1 and CDR2 from the germline V gene are SGHKS and YYEKEE (reference sequence). CDR3 in DNA: TGTGCCAGCAGCTTCCAGCAGCTAGATACGCAGTATTTT. The encoded protein is CASSFQQLDTQYF.

The CDR3 region is CAWRTGSGANVLTF. The CDR3 DNA follows: TGTGCCTGGAGGACAGGGTCTGGGGCCAACGTCCTGACTTTC. The chain is built from TRBV30 and TRBJ2-6; 7 nucleotides align to TRBD1. Germline trimming cut 3 bases from V and 1 base from J; bases unmatched to any gene: 0. CDR1 and CDR2 (germline): GTSNPN, SVGIG (reference sequence). The CDR3 contains 14 residues.

The chain combines TRBV27 with TRBJ2-7; the match to TRBD2 covers 12 bases. Losses at the gene ends were 3 bases for V and 6 bases for J; bases not matched to a gene: 15. The CDR3 is 18 residues long. Germline V CDR1 and CDR2: MNHEY, SMNVEV (reference sequence). Here the CDR3 DNA reads TGTGCCAGCAGTTTGATACTCCCCTCTAGCGGGAGGGACTTCGAGCAGTACTTC. It is translated as CASSLILPSSGRDFEQYF.

This clonotype was recorded only once. This sequence joins TRBV6-2 or TRBV6-3 and TRBJ1-2; D ambiguous. Trimming pared 4 bases from V and 2 bases from J, leaving 14 bases between. This CDR3 comprises 15 residues. In germline, CDR1 is MNHEY, CDR2 SVGEGT. In DNA form, the CDR3 reads TGTGCCAGCAGTTCCCCGGTGAGGCAGAACTATGGCTACACCTTC. It yields the protein CASSSPVRQNYGYTF.

In this sample, this clonotype turned up once. The J gene is TRBJ2-7, the V gene TRBV20-1, with 10 bases fitting TRBD2. This CDR3 spans 15 amino acids. Per germline, CDR1 DFQATT and CDR2 SNEGSKA (reference sequence). Trimming removed 3 bases from V and 2 bases from J; junction bases left unmatched: 7. CDR3 in amino acids: CSASLAGVIAYEQYF. In DNA form, the CDR3 reads TGCAGTGCTAGCCTAGCGGGAGTGATAGCCTACGAGCAGTACTTC.

This chain connects TRBV12-3 or TRBV12-4 to TRBJ1-1; D gene ambiguous. V lost 6 bases, J lost 3 bases, and 11 bases lay in between. This CDR3 has 13 residues. Here the CDR3 reads CASSQTRYTEAFF. CDR3 nucleotide sequence: TGTGCCAGCAGCCAAACCCGGTACACTGAAGCTTTCTTT.

This chain joins TRBV5-1 and TRBJ2-1; 7 nucleotides agree with TRBD2. The J call may be in error: the DNA end matches TRBJ2-7 better. Germline V lookup: CDR1 SGHRS, CDR2 YFSETQ. This CDR3 is 16 amino acids long. CDR3 amino acids: CASSPASSGAYNEQYF. DNA for the CDR3: TGCGCCAGCAGCCCTGCATCCAGCGGGGCCTACAATGAGCAGTACTTC.

This clonotype came up a few times. V and J are TRBV2 and TRBJ2-1; maybe TRBD1 (6 bases). From germline, CDR1 is SNHLY and CDR2 FYNNEI. Trimming took 3 bases from V and 4 from J, leaving 7 bases between them. The CDR3 consists of 13 residues. As DNA, the CDR3 is TGTGCCAGCAGTGAGGGACATTACAATGAGCAGTTCTTC. Its translation is CASSEGHYNEQFF.

This clonotype appeared a few times. The chain carries TRBV18 and TRBJ2-3; D remains unclear. CDR3 length: 15 amino acids. V was shortened by 3 bases and J by 2 bases, with 12 bases between the two germline ends. Germline CDR1 and CDR2: KGHSH and LQKENI. The CDR3 DNA sequence: TGTGCCAGCTCACCGACGGTTGTGCTCACAGATACGCAGTATTTT. As protein: CASSPTVVLTDTQYF. Full variable domain (remainder filled in from reference TRBV18 and TRBJ2-3): NAGVMQNPRHLVRRRGQEARLRCSPMKGHSHVYWYRQLPEEGLKFMVYLQKENIIDESGMPKERFSAEFPKEGPSILRIQQVVRGDSAAYFCASSPTVVLTDTQYFGPGTRLTVL.

The chain links TRBV20-1 to TRBJ2-1, with a tentative D call TRBD2 (6 bases). The CDR3 covers 15 residues. Germline V CDR1 and CDR2: DFQATT, SNEGSKA (reference sequence). Deletions cut 0 bases from V and 8 bases from J, with 17 bases between. The CDR3 nucleotides read TGCAGTGCTAGAGATGAGCGGGCCGGTCGGGATGAGCAGTTCTTC. Residues: CSARDERAGRDEQFF.

This clonotype has just a few counts. J is TRBJ2-7 and V is TRBV27; tentative D call: TRBD1 (6 bases). CDR3 length: 14 amino acids. Germline values: CDR1 MNHEY, CDR2 SMNVEV (reference sequence). Trimming stripped 5 bases from V and 6 bases from J, with 17 bases between. In nucleotides, the CDR3 is TGTGCCAGCAGTCGATATCCAGGGGCGGGCGAGCAGTACTTC. It is translated as CASSRYPGAGEQYF.

This clonotype was picked up a small number of times. V usage is TRBV18 and J usage is TRBJ2-6; a weak D match, TRBD1 (6 bases). The CDR3 sequence is 16 residues long. Trimming stripped 3 bases from V and 1 base from J, with 10 bases between. Germline V lookup: CDR1 KGHSH, CDR2 LQKENI. CDR3 residues: CASSPQTGSGANVLTF. The CDR3 DNA is TGTGCCAGCTCACCCCAAACAGGGTCTGGGGCCAACGTCCTGACTTTC.

The chain joins TRBV7-2 to TRBJ2-5; D not resolved. The J call is in doubt because the DNA end fits TRBJ2-7 better. The CDR3 loop spans 13 amino acids. Germline V lookup: CDR1 SGHTA, CDR2 FQGNSA. CDR3 coding DNA: TGTGCCAGCAGCTTAGCTCCCATGTTCGAGCAGTACTTC. Translation: CASSLAPMFEQYF.